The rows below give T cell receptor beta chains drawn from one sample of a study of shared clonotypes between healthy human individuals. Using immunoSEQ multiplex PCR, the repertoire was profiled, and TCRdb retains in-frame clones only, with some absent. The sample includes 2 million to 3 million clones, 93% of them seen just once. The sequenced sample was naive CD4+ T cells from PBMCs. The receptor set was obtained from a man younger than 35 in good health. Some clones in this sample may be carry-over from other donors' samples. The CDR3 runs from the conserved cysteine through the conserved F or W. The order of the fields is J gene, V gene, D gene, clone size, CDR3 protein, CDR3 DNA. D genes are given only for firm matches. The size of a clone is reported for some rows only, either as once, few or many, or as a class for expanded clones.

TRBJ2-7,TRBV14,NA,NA,CASSQTGGDLYEQYF,TGTGCCAGCAGCCAAACAGGGGGGGATCTCTACGAGCAGTACTTC
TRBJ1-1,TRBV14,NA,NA,CASSSSWTEAFF,TGTGCCAGCAGCAGCAGTTGGACTGAAGCTTTCTTT
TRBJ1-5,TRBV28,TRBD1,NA,CASRPQGVGIQPQHF,TGTGCCAGCAGACCTCAGGGGGTTGGTATTCAGCCCCAGCATTTT
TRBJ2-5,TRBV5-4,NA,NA,CASSLSSTEETQYF,TGTGCCAGCAGCTTGTCTTCGACAGAGGAGACCCAGTACTTC
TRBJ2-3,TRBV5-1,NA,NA,CASSLGSSGGTDTQYF,TGCGCCAGCAGCTTGGGATCATCGGGTGGCACAGATACGCAGTATTTT
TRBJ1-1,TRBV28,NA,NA,CASSLVQGPSLFEAFF,TGTGCCAGCAGTTTGGTACAGGGCCCTAGCCTCTTTGAAGCTTTCTTT
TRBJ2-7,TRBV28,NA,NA,CASSLSLDWIRASSYEQYF,TGTGCCAGCAGTTTGTCCCTTGATTGGATACGGGCCAGCTCCTACGAGCAGTACTTC
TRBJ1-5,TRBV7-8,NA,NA,CASSLGARGDQPQHF,TGTGCCAGCAGCCTGGGGGCCAGAGGGGATCAGCCCCAGCATTTT
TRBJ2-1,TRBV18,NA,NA,CASSPRTVVDPYNEQFF,TGTGCCAGCTCACCCCGGACGGTGGTAGACCCCTACAATGAGCAGTTCTTC
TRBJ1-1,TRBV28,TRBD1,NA,CASSQRGLANTEAFF,TGTGCCAGCAGCCAAAGGGGGCTTGCGAACACTGAAGCTTTCTTT
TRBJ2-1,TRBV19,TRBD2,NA,CASRQGTSGVSSYNEQFF,TGTGCCAGTAGACAAGGGACTAGCGGGGTAAGCTCCTACAATGAGCAGTTCTTC
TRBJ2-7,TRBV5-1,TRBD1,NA,CASSLPPAGGSSEQYF,TGCGCCAGCAGCTTGCCTCCCGCAGGGGGCTCAAGCGAGCAGTACTTC
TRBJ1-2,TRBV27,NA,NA,CASSFYRGDGYTF,TGTGCCAGCAGTTTCTATCGGGGGGATGGCTACACCTTC
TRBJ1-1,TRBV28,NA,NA,CASSLRTGAEAFF,TGTGCCAGCAGCCTTCGAACGGGCGCTGAAGCTTTCTTT
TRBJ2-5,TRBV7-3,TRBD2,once,CASSLVGREYQETQYF,TGTGCCAGCAGCTTAGTTGGGCGGGAGTACCAAGAGACCCAGTACTTC
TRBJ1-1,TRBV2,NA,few,CASRIDSLNTEAFF,TGTGCCAGCAGGATTGACAGCCTCAACACTGAAGCTTTCTTT
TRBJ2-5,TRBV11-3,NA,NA,CASSFQYQETQYF,TGTGCCAGCAGCTTCCAGTATCAAGAGACCCAGTACTTC
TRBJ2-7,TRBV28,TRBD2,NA,CASSPNFSGSSYEQYF,TGTGCCAGCAGCCCAAACTTTAGCGGGAGTTCCTACGAGCAGTACTTC
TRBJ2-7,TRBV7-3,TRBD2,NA,CASSLAGGDEQYF,TGTGCCAGCAGCTTAGCGGGAGGGGACGAGCAGTACTTC
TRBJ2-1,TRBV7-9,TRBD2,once,CASSLAREGRSEQFF,TGTGCCAGCAGCTTAGCGCGGGAGGGCCGTTCTGAGCAGTTCTTC
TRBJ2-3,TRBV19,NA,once,CASSIMGGRARTDTQYF,TGTGCCAGTAGTATCATGGGGGGTCGGGCGCGAACAGATACGCAGTATTTT
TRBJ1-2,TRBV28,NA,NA,CASSPPSPKADGYTF,TGTGCCAGCAGTCCACCTTCTCCTAAGGCTGATGGCTACACCTTC